A selection of T cell receptor beta chains follows, all from one sample in a study of T cell responses to AZD1222 COVID-19 vaccine. Profiling relied on immunoSEQ multiplex PCR, and the TCRdb table lists in-frame clones only, not all of them. The sample has some 180,000 clones; about 86% are singletons. Sequencing was performed on peripheral blood, taken on day 0 of AZD1222 vaccination. The source is an adult in good health. Each CDR3 is given with its conserved first and last residue. A D gene is named only where the DNA matches it firmly. Clone sizes are given selectively: once, few, many, or a class where the clone is expanded.

j_call: TRBJ2-1
clone_size: NA
v_call: TRBV14
d_call: TRBD1
cdr3_nt: TGTGCCAGCAGCCATCGAAGCCCCGGGACAGGGCAGAATGAGCAGTTCTTC
cdr3_aa: CASSHRSPGTGQNEQFF

j_call: TRBJ2-1
clone_size: NA
v_call: TRBV2
d_call: NA
cdr3_nt: TGTGCCAGCAGGCATGGAGGACTCACCCACAATGAGCAGTTCTTC
cdr3_aa: CASRHGGLTHNEQFF

j_call: TRBJ1-1
clone_size: NA
v_call: TRBV5-6
d_call: NA
cdr3_nt: TGTGCCAGCAGCTTGACAGGAGTGAACACTGAAGCTTTCTTT
cdr3_aa: CASSLTGVNTEAFF

j_call: TRBJ2-1
clone_size: NA
v_call: TRBV5-1
d_call: NA
cdr3_nt: TGCGCCAGCAGCTTGTTGGGACTCCCGTCCTATGAGCAGTTCTTC
cdr3_aa: CASSLLGLPSYEQFF

j_call: TRBJ1-4
clone_size: NA
v_call: TRBV18
d_call: NA
cdr3_nt: TGTGCCAGCTCACCAAGGAACAGTGCAACTAATGAAAAACTGTTTTTT
cdr3_aa: CASSPRNSATNEKLFF

j_call: TRBJ1-4
clone_size: NA
v_call: TRBV4-2
d_call: TRBD1
cdr3_nt: TGTGCCAGCAGCCTCGACAGGGGAGAGGAAAAACTGTTTTTT
cdr3_aa: CASSLDRGEEKLFF

j_call: TRBJ2-7
clone_size: NA
v_call: TRBV27
d_call: TRBD1
cdr3_nt: TGTGCCAGCAGTGACAGGGTTCAGGCCTACGAGCAGTACTTC
cdr3_aa: CASSDRVQAYEQYF

j_call: TRBJ1-1
clone_size: once
v_call: TRBV5-1
d_call: NA
cdr3_nt: TGCGCCAGCAGCTTGGTTCCACAGGGAGGGACTGAAGCTTTCTTT
cdr3_aa: CASSLVPQGGTEAFF

j_call: TRBJ1-1
clone_size: NA
v_call: TRBV7-9
d_call: NA
cdr3_nt: TGTGCCAGCAGCCGCGAGTGGGGGACCGGTGAAGCTTTCTTT
cdr3_aa: CASSREWGTGEAFF

j_call: TRBJ2-2
clone_size: NA
v_call: TRBV5-5
d_call: TRBD2
cdr3_nt: TGTGCCAGCAGCTTGAAAAGGCTAGCGGGGGCCTACACCGGGGAGCTGTTTTTT
cdr3_aa: CASSLKRLAGAYTGELFF

j_call: TRBJ2-7
clone_size: NA
v_call: TRBV20-1
d_call: NA
cdr3_nt: TGCAGTGCTAGTGTCATGGACGAGCAGTACTTC
cdr3_aa: CSASVMDEQYF

j_call: TRBJ2-1
clone_size: NA
v_call: TRBV9
d_call: TRBD2
cdr3_nt: TGTGCCAGCAGCCCTGACTCGCGGGGGGAGCAGGGTGAGCAGTTCTTC
cdr3_aa: CASSPDSRGEQGEQFF

j_call: TRBJ1-5
clone_size: NA
v_call: TRBV30
d_call: NA
cdr3_nt: TGTGCCTGGAGTAACCCCGGGGGTAATCAGCCCCAGCATTTT
cdr3_aa: CAWSNPGGNQPQHF

j_call: TRBJ2-1
clone_size: NA
v_call: TRBV6-5
d_call: TRBD1
cdr3_nt: TGTGCCAGCAGTTACCCCAGGGGGCATTACAATGAGCAGTTCTTC
cdr3_aa: CASSYPRGHYNEQFF

j_call: TRBJ1-1
clone_size: NA
v_call: TRBV11-2
d_call: NA
cdr3_nt: TGTGCCAGCAGCTTAGTGGGTGATGAAGCTTTCTTT
cdr3_aa: CASSLVGDEAFF

j_call: TRBJ1-4
clone_size: NA
v_call: TRBV9
d_call: NA
cdr3_nt: TGTGCCAGCAGCGTAGGGAGGAGCCGAGGAGAAAAACTGTTTTTT
cdr3_aa: CASSVGRSRGEKLFF

j_call: TRBJ1-2
clone_size: NA
v_call: TRBV19
d_call: TRBD1
cdr3_nt: TGTGCCAGTAGCTACCGGGACAGGGGATATGAGGGCTACACCTTC
cdr3_aa: CASSYRDRGYEGYTF

j_call: TRBJ1-2
clone_size: NA
v_call: TRBV29-1
d_call: NA
cdr3_nt: TGCAGCGTGCCTAGGGGGAGCGACTATGGCTACACCTTC
cdr3_aa: CSVPRGSDYGYTF

j_call: TRBJ1-5
clone_size: NA
v_call: TRBV4-2
d_call: TRBD1
cdr3_nt: TGTGCCAGCAGCCAGGAGCAGGGGGATCAGCCCCAGCATTTT
cdr3_aa: CASSQEQGDQPQHF

j_call: TRBJ1-1
clone_size: few
v_call: TRBV12-3/TRBV12-4
d_call: NA
cdr3_nt: TGTGCCAGCAGTACTCGAACAGGGCGAGGTGCTTTCTTT
cdr3_aa: CASSTRTGRGAFF